The present T cell receptor (beta chain) was sequenced within a study of T cells in Graves' hyperthyroidism and ophthalmopathy. RNA transcripts gave rise to amplified TCR beta CDR3 regions. TCR CDR3 regions were first amplified by RT-PCR with HTBI primers. TCRdb itself ran the multiplex PCR reads through MiXCR, one entry per CDR3 protein. The table includes 550,000 to 850,000 distinct CDR3 sequences, about 19% detected once. Study-wide results and caveats: A 13 V-J model separated ophthalmopathy from stable hyperthyroidism. The model identified upcoming ophthalmopathy a median roughly 6 months ahead of onset.

Newly diagnosed hyperthyroidism, duration under 2 months, in patients aged 18 to 65. Turning to this clonotype: What it recognizes is unknown.

The sample was blood. The sequence derives from a woman aged 50 to 65 with Graves' hyperthyroidism that later progressed to Graves' ophthalmopathy.

CDR3 nucleotides: TGTGCCAGTAGTCCGGGACTAGGGACGTCAGAGACCCAGTACTTC. Protein product: CASSPGLGTSETQYF. The chain carries TRBV19 and TRBJ2-5; 8 bases are a match to TRBD2. The trim removed 5 bases at V and 4 bases at J, leaving 9 bases unmatched. The CDR3 has 15 residues. CDR1 and CDR2 from the germline V gene are LNHDA and SQIVND (reference sequence).